One sample yielded the 26 T cell receptor beta chains listed below, sequenced in a study of metastatic and nonmetastatic thyroid tumors. Each patient went into thyroid surgery without having received any treatment. TCRdb ran MiXCR on the PCR reads. The data show roughly 15,000 clones, 15% to 20% seen once. Sequencing used blood. Receptor source: a female donor with papillary thyroid cancer or a benign thyroid nodule (not recorded which). Some clones in this sample may be carry-over from other donors' samples.

This clone qualifies as medium-sized (0.01 to 0.1%). The chain recombines TRBV12-3 or TRBV12-4 with TRBJ1-6, with a weak D call TRBD1 (5 bases). V lost 5 bases, J lost 7 bases, and 21 bases lay in between. The CDR3 sequence is 17 residues long. CDR3 region: CASSPSLGVVGNSPLHF. The DNA of the CDR3 is TGTGCCAGCAGTCCTAGTTTGGGGGTCGTCGGGAATTCACCCCTCCACTTT.

This clone was detected ten times or more. The V and J genes are TRBV2 and TRBJ2-5, with D possibly being TRBD1 (5 bases). The germline CDR1 and CDR2 sequences are SNHLY and FYNNEI. The CDR3 has 12 residues. With 10 bases removed from V and 0 bases from J, the gap between germline ends came to 9 bases. The CDR3 here is CATLRDQETQYF. CDR3 bases: TGTGCCACCCTCAGGGACCAAGAGACCCAGTACTTC.

This clone has a count of ten or more. Since a much larger clone is just one base distant, this may be a read error. This sample also contains other DNA sequences that code for the same CDR3. This chain joins TRBV6-1 and TRBJ2-7, with 7 nucleotides matching TRBD1. Germline assignment: CDR1 MNHNS and CDR2 SASEGT. The CDR3 contains 13 residues. The trim removed 6 bases at V and 4 bases at J, leaving 6 bases unmatched. This chain's CDR3 is CASSYGQEYEQYF. CDR3 coding DNA: TGTGCCAGCAGCTACGGACAGGAGTACGAGCAGTACTTC.

This clone was seen ten or more times. The rearrangement joins TRBV10-3 to TRBJ1-2; possible D gene TRBD1, 6 bases. Per the germline V gene, CDR1 is ENHRY and CDR2 is SYGVKD. The CDR3 sequence is 15 residues long. Trimming left V 10 bases short and J 0 bases short, with 18 bases between. The CDR3 spells CATLTTGQTNYGYTF. The CDR3 bases are TGTGCCACCTTAACTACAGGGCAGACTAACTATGGCTACACCTTC.

This clone was observed many times. The CDR3 nucleotides read TGTGCCAGCTCCCGGGACAGGACCACAGATACGCAGTATTTT. It specifies CASSRDRTTDTQYF. The V gene is TRBV2, the J gene TRBJ2-3; the match to TRBD1 covers 8 bases. Per the germline V gene, CDR1 is SNHLY and CDR2 is FYNNEI. Trimming removed 8 bases from V and 2 bases from J; junction bases left unmatched: 6. The CDR3 has 14 residues.

By its share, this clone is medium-sized. This rearrangement joins TRBV19 to TRBJ2-5, with no clear D. There are 13 residues in the CDR3. Germline-derived CDR1 and CDR2 are LNHDA and SQIVND (reference sequence). V lost 5 bases to trimming and J lost 5 bases, with 12 bases between them. In DNA form, the CDR3 reads TGTGCCAGTAGTGAGTCCGTAGGGGAGACCCAGTACTTC. Its translation: CASSESVGETQYF.

There are many counts of this clone. The chain links TRBV18 to TRBJ2-2; 10 bases align to TRBD2. Germline assignment: CDR1 KGHSH and CDR2 LQKENI. The CDR3 spans 15 residues. The V and J ends lost 6 bases and 1 base, in that order; junction bases with no gene match: 2. In nucleotides, the CDR3 is TGTGCCAGCTCGGGGACTAGCGAGAACACCGGGGAGCTGTTTTTT. Translating it yields CASSGTSENTGELFF.

This clone came up many times. The chain recombines TRBV9 with TRBJ2-2, with 7 bases matching TRBD1. Germline values: CDR1 SGDLS, CDR2 YYNGEE. The V segment lost 1 base and the J segment 2 bases; nucleotides outside the gene matches: 8. CDR3 length: 17 amino acids. The CDR3 DNA follows: TGTGCCAGCAGCGTAATTGAACAGGGGCTCAACACCGGGGAGCTGTTTTTT. Protein sequence: CASSVIEQGLNTGELFF.

This clone came up many times. Other DNA sequences within the sample encode an identical CDR3. This sequence joins TRBV4-3 and TRBJ2-3; D ambiguous. Trimming shortened V by 1 base and J by 5 bases, and 10 bases separated the two germline ends. Germline V gene lookup returns CDR1 LGHNA and CDR2 YSLEER. This CDR3 region has 14 residues. This chain's CDR3 is CASSQGQVLDTQYF. The CDR3 DNA reads TGCGCCAGCAGCCAAGGTCAGGTCCTAGATACGCAGTATTTT.

In this sample, this clone is medium-sized (0.01 to 0.1%). This chain connects TRBV6-5 to TRBJ2-2; D is perhaps TRBD2 (6 bases). Trimming cost V 1 base and J 6 bases, with 15 bases left between them. Germline V gene sequence: CDR1 MNHEY, CDR2 SVGAGI. The CDR3 runs 16 residues. Written as DNA, the CDR3 is TGTGCCAGCAGTTACTGGGAGGCCCCTGGGTCCGGGGAGCTGTTTTTT. Encoded protein: CASSYWEAPGSGELFF.

This clone is medium-sized (0.01 to 0.1%) by share. CDR3 protein: CASSLTSRDNEQFF. The CDR3 nucleotides are TGTGCCAGTAGTCTGACTAGCCGTGACAATGAGCAGTTCTTC. This chain uses TRBV19 with TRBJ2-1; 7 bases map to TRBD2. Germline CDR1 reads LNHDA; CDR2 reads SQIVND (reference sequence). This CDR3 is 14 amino acids long. V gave up 5 bases and J gave up 5 bases; unmatched junction bases: 6.

V and J are TRBV4-2 and TRBJ2-2; 8 nucleotides match TRBD2. This CDR3 comprises 18 residues. Germline CDR1 reads LGHNA; CDR2 reads YNFKEQ. The trim removed 3 bases at V and 6 bases at J, leaving 15 bases unmatched. CDR3 sequence: CASSHTLAGPGVAGELFF. The CDR3 nucleotides read TGTGCCAGCAGCCATACGTTAGCGGGGCCGGGGGTCGCCGGGGAGCTGTTTTTT.

The sample holds many counts of this clone. A much larger clone sits a single nucleotide away, making a read error possible. The genes are TRBV6-1 and TRBJ2-2; TRBD2 is a possible D gene (5 bases). Germline V CDR1 and CDR2: MNHNS, SASEGT. This CDR3 spans 14 amino acids. CDR3 nucleotides: TGTGCCGGCAGTAGAGGGCGAGTGAACGGGGAGCTGTTTTTT. Translated: CAGSRGRVNGELFF.

This clone was recorded at least ten times. The chain couples TRBV29-1 to TRBJ2-1; D perhaps matches TRBD2 (5 bases). Germline V CDR1 and CDR2: SQVTM, ANQGSEA. The ends were cut back, 3 bases at V and 2 bases at J, with 8 bases in the middle. The CDR3 is 13 residues long. The CDR3: CSVDRRAYNEQFF. CDR3 sequence (DNA): TGCAGCGTTGACAGGCGGGCCTACAATGAGCAGTTCTTC.

Only a few counts were recorded for this clone. The CDR3 sequence: CASRVGPSYEQYF. The CDR3 nucleotides read TGTGCCAGCAGGGTGGGACCTTCCTACGAGCAGTACTTC. V is TRBV2 and J is TRBJ2-7; D is possibly TRBD1 or TRBD2 (5 bases each). CDR1 is SNHLY and CDR2 is FYNNEI in the germline V gene. The V end was cut by 6 bases, the J end by 1 base, with 10 bases between. The CDR3 runs 13 residues.

This clone was counted ten times or more. The chain recombines TRBV5-6 with TRBJ1-6, with D tentatively TRBD1 (6 bases). The CDR3 consists of 15 residues. In germline, CDR1 is SGHDT, CDR2 YYEEEE. Trimming took off 1 base at V and 10 bases at J, with 15 bases between the two ends. The CDR3 sequence: CASSLSPEQGSPLHF. CDR3 nucleotide sequence: TGTGCCAGCAGCTTGAGCCCTGAACAGGGATCACCCCTCCACTTT.

The table lists this clone with many counts. This chain connects TRBV2 to TRBJ2-3, with 9 bases lining up with TRBD2. The CDR3 is 14 residues long. The V segment lost 5 bases and the J segment 3 bases; nucleotides outside the gene matches: 3. The germline CDR1 and CDR2 sequences are SNHLY and FYNNEI. CDR3 sequence (DNA): TGTGCCAGCAGTTATAGCGGGAGTACAGATACGCAGTATTTT. This sequence encodes CASSYSGSTDTQYF. Complete variable domain (other parts from reference TRBV2 and TRBJ2-3): EPEVTQTPSHQVTQMGQEVILRCVPISNHLYFYWYRQILGQKVEFLVSFYNNEISEKSEIFDDQFSVERPDGSNFTLKIRSTKLEDSAMYFCASSYSGSTDTQYFGPGTRLTVL.

There are many counts of this clone. The rearrangement joins TRBV5-6 to TRBJ2-7; D remains unclear. Between the trimmed V and J ends, which lost 0 bases and 6 bases, there was a span of 7 bases. This CDR3 is built from 12 residues. CDR1 SGHDT and CDR2 YYEEEE come from the germline V gene. In nucleotides, the CDR3 is TGTGCCAGCAGCTTGGACAGTGGCGAGCAGTACTTC. Its protein product is CASSLDSGEQYF.

This clone was found once. The V call is TRBV5-6, the J call TRBJ1-1; TRBD1 matches 9 bases. CDR1 and CDR2 (germline): SGHDT, YYEEEE. The CDR3 runs to 14 residues. Losses at the gene ends were 2 bases for V and 5 bases for J; bases not matched to a gene: 4. In nucleotides, the CDR3 is TGTGCCAGCAGCTTAGTGGGGACAGGGACTGAAGCTTTCTTT. It translates to CASSLVGTGTEAFF.

As regards this clone: A much larger clone lies one base from this, so it may be a read error. The sample has other DNA sequences that encode this CDR3 too. This chain uses TRBV5-6 with TRBJ2-5; D might be TRBD2 (6 bases). The germline V gene encodes CDR1 SGHDT and CDR2 YYEEEE. Trimming shortened V by 1 base and J by 0 bases, and 13 bases separated the two germline ends. This CDR3 is built from 16 residues. The CDR3 nucleotides are TGTGCCAGCAGCTTGTCTTCTGGAGGGTACCAAGAGACCCAGTACTTC. It is translated as CASSLSSGGYQETQYF. The complete variable domain, with remaining parts taken from reference TRBV5-6 and TRBJ2-5, reads DAGVTQSPTHLIKTRGQQVTLRCSPKSGHDTVSWYQQALGQGPQFIFQYYEEEERQRGNFPDRFSGHQFPNYSSELNVNALLLGDSALYLCASSLSSGGYQETQYFGPGTRLLVL.

Concerning this clone: One junction end does not reproduce the germline sequence, and a read error may be involved. The V call is TRBV20-1, the J call TRBJ2-7; D might be TRBD2 (6 bases). Per the germline V gene, CDR1 is DFQATT and CDR2 is SNEGSKA (reference sequence). CDR3 length: 17 residues. The CDR3 DNA reads TGCAGTTCTAGTTCCCGACTATTTAGCGGTAGGCCCTACGAGCAGTACTTC. It codes for CSSSSRLFSGRPYEQYF.

V gene TRBV20-1 combines with J gene TRBJ1-6; D is perhaps TRBD1 (5 bases). Germline values: CDR1 DFQATT, CDR2 SNEGSKA (reference sequence). V was pared by 2 bases and J by 7 bases, with 12 bases between. The CDR3 runs 14 residues. Written as DNA, the CDR3 is TGCAGTGCTAGACCACTCGGGACCAATTCACCCCTCCACTTT. It codes for CSARPLGTNSPLHF.

This clone is labeled as medium-sized. The chain is built from TRBV19 and TRBJ1-5; D remains unclear. CDR1 is LNHDA and CDR2 is SQIVND in the germline V gene (reference sequence). V lost 10 bases and J lost 9, with 16 bases in between. The CDR3 extends over 12 amino acids. CDR3 region: CATHGSGGPQHF. DNA of the CDR3: TGTGCCACCCACGGATCTGGCGGGCCCCAGCATTTT.

This clone was counted many times. The chain recombines TRBV11-1 with TRBJ2-4; TRBD2 matches 14 bases. Germline lookup yields CDR1 SGHAT and CDR2 FQDESV (reference sequence). The CDR3 contains 19 residues. Losses at the gene ends were 1 base for V and 6 bases for J; bases not matched to a gene: 11. The CDR3 nucleotides read TGTGCCAGCAGCTTAGGGAGAGGGACTAGCGGGAGTCTCCGAAACATTCAGTACTTC. Its translation is CASSLGRGTSGSLRNIQYF. Drawing the rest from reference TRBV11-1 and TRBJ2-4, the complete variable domain is EAEVAQSPRYKITEKSQAVAFWCDPISGHATLYWYRQILGQGPELLVQFQDESVVDDSQLPKDRFSAERLKGVDSTLKIQPAELGDSAMYLCASSLGRGTSGSLRNIQYFGAGTRLSVL.

In this sample, this clone turned up many times. The V gene is TRBV2, the J gene TRBJ1-4, with 12 positions matching TRBD1. The CDR3 length is 19 residues. Germline loops: CDR1 SNHLY, CDR2 FYNNEI. J gave up 5 bases and V 6 bases, and 16 bases lay outside the gene matches. The CDR3 DNA reads TGTGCCAGCAGCGACAGGGACAGGGGGCAAGGCCAGGGGAATGAAAAACTGTTTTTT. Protein: CASSDRDRGQGQGNEKLFF.

The chain joins TRBV20-1 to TRBJ2-3; D is unclear. Per germline, CDR1 DFQATT and CDR2 SNEGSKA (reference sequence). The ends were cut back, 2 bases at V and 2 bases at J, with 11 bases in the middle. This CDR3 region has 14 residues. CDR3: CSARKGGNTDTQYF. In DNA form, the CDR3 reads TGCAGTGCTAGAAAGGGTGGGAACACAGATACGCAGTATTTT.